Listed below are T cell receptor beta chains from one sample, sequenced in a study of blood T cell repertoires in COVID-19. This table comes from immunoSEQ multiplex PCR, and its TCRdb copy is limited to in-frame clones, with some not included. The repertoire consists of 110,000 or so clones, with more than 70% occurring once and the leading ten covering 6.5% to 10%. The sequenced sample was peripheral blood. These receptors all stem from a woman aged 70-85 years who had recovered from COVID-19. Each CDR3 is given with its conserved first and last residue. A D gene is named only where the DNA matches it firmly. Where a row states a size, it is once, few, many or the class of an expanded clone; other rows omit it.

D: NA
size: NA
J: TRBJ2-3
V: TRBV27
CDR3: CASSPTTTDTQYF
DNA: TGTGCCAGCAGTCCCACGACTACAGATACGCAGTATTTT

D: TRBD2
size: NA
J: TRBJ2-2
V: TRBV5-1
CDR3: CASSLTYGLAGITGELFF
DNA: TGCGCCAGCAGCTTGACCTATGGACTAGCGGGGATTACCGGGGAGCTGTTTTTT

D: TRBD2
size: once
J: TRBJ2-3
V: TRBV10-3
CDR3: CAISDIQRGDDTDTQYF
DNA: TGTGCCATCAGTGATATCCAGCGGGGGGACGACACAGATACGCAGTATTTT

D: NA
size: NA
J: TRBJ2-5
V: TRBV10-3
CDR3: CAISGQAGETQYF
DNA: TGTGCCATCAGTGGACAGGCCGGGGAGACCCAGTACTTC

D: NA
size: once
J: TRBJ2-3
V: TRBV7-2
CDR3: CASSAGPITDTQYF
DNA: TGTGCCAGCAGCGCGGGGCCCATCACAGATACGCAGTATTTT

D: TRBD2
size: NA
J: TRBJ2-6
V: TRBV5-4
CDR3: CATIVAGPSGANVLTF
DNA: TGTGCCACAATAGTAGCGGGCCCATCTGGGGCCAACGTCCTGACTTTC

D: TRBD2
size: NA
J: TRBJ2-1
V: TRBV7-9
CDR3: CASSLRLAGEQFF
DNA: TGTGCCAGCAGCTTAAGGCTAGCGGGTGAGCAGTTCTTC

D: TRBD1
size: once
J: TRBJ1-6
V: TRBV5-1
CDR3: CASSRDRGSLDSPLHF
DNA: TGCGCCAGCAGCCGTGACAGGGGTAGTTTAGATTCACCCCTCCACTTT

D: NA
size: NA
J: TRBJ1-5
V: TRBV6-5
CDR3: CASSRGGPGQPQHF
DNA: TGTGCCAGCAGTAGGGGGGGGCCAGGTCAGCCCCAGCATTTT

D: TRBD1
size: NA
J: TRBJ1-6
V: TRBV11-2
CDR3: CASRSGTGKNSPLHF
DNA: TGTGCCAGCAGGTCGGGGACAGGGAAAAATTCACCCCTCCACTTT

D: NA
size: NA
J: TRBJ2-7
V: TRBV28
CDR3: CASSLSSWASVTYEQYF
DNA: TGTGCCAGCAGTTTATCATCTTGGGCTAGCGTAACCTACGAGCAGTACTTC

D: TRBD2
size: NA
J: TRBJ2-3
V: TRBV7-3
CDR3: CASSPGTSFTDTQYF
DNA: TGTGCCAGCAGCCCCGGGACTAGCTTCACAGATACGCAGTATTTT

D: TRBD2
size: NA
J: TRBJ2-1
V: TRBV10-3
CDR3: CAISEASGGSDEQFF
DNA: TGTGCCATCAGTGAGGCTAGCGGGGGCAGCGATGAGCAGTTCTTC

D: NA
size: NA
J: TRBJ2-2
V: TRBV4-3
CDR3: CASSQEVDRHTGELFF
DNA: TGCGCCAGCAGCCAAGAGGTCGACAGGCACACCGGGGAGCTGTTTTTT

D: TRBD2
size: NA
J: TRBJ2-1
V: TRBV30
CDR3: CAWSRLAGGLYEQFF
DNA: TGTGCCTGGAGTCGGCTGGCGGGGGGCCTGTATGAGCAGTTCTTC

D: NA
size: NA
J: TRBJ1-5
V: TRBV6-5
CDR3: CAIENQPQHF
DNA: TGTGCCATCGAGAATCAGCCCCAGCATTTT

D: TRBD1
size: NA
J: TRBJ1-5
V: TRBV30
CDR3: CAWSVLGQGNQPQHF
DNA: TGTGCCTGGAGTGTACTCGGACAGGGGAATCAGCCCCAGCATTTT

D: NA
size: NA
J: TRBJ1-1
V: TRBV30
CDR3: CAWNPMNTEAFF
DNA: TGTGCCTGGAATCCTATGAACACTGAAGCTTTCTTT

D: TRBD2
size: NA
J: TRBJ2-1
V: TRBV9
CDR3: CASSVVGGSSYNEQFF
DNA: TGTGCCAGCAGCGTAGTAGGCGGGAGCTCCTACAATGAGCAGTTCTTC

D: TRBD1
size: NA
J: TRBJ2-3
V: TRBV5-4
CDR3: CASSRGTGEGDTQYF
DNA: TGTGCCAGCAGCCGAGGGACAGGGGAGGGAGATACGCAGTATTTT

D: NA
size: NA
J: TRBJ1-1
V: TRBV30
CDR3: CAWRKQGNTEAFF
DNA: TGTGCCTGGAGAAAACAGGGGAACACTGAAGCTTTCTTT

D: TRBD1
size: NA
J: TRBJ1-2
V: TRBV10-3
CDR3: CAIRVTGGYGYTF
DNA: TGTGCCATCAGAGTAACAGGGGGCTATGGCTACACCTTC

D: NA
size: NA
J: TRBJ1-4
V: TRBV5-4
CDR3: CASSPDGRNEKLFF
DNA: TGTGCCAGCAGCCCAGACGGGAGGAATGAAAAACTGTTTTTT

D: TRBD2
size: NA
J: TRBJ2-3
V: TRBV7-2
CDR3: CASSTPSGGGTDTQYF
DNA: TGTGCCAGCAGCACCCCTAGCGGGGGGGGCACAGATACGCAGTATTTT

D: NA
size: NA
J: TRBJ1-4
V: TRBV4-3
CDR3: CASSPTPSAGATNEKLFF
DNA: TGCGCCAGCAGCCCCACCCCCTCTGCCGGTGCAACTAATGAAAAACTGTTTTTT

D: TRBD1
size: NA
J: TRBJ1-2
V: TRBV15
CDR3: CATSPGGTYGYTF
DNA: TGTGCCACCAGTCCAGGGGGAACCTATGGCTACACCTTC

D: NA
size: once
J: TRBJ2-1
V: TRBV12-5
CDR3: CASGGRDKANEQFF
DNA: TGTGCTAGTGGTGGACGGGACAAGGCGAATGAGCAGTTCTTC

D: NA
size: few
J: TRBJ2-2
V: TRBV30
CDR3: CAWGAQGFPTGELFF
DNA: TGTGCCTGGGGGGCCCAGGGGTTTCCCACCGGGGAGCTGTTTTTT

D: TRBD1
size: once
J: TRBJ1-1
V: TRBV6-1
CDR3: CASSEGQGMNTEAFF
DNA: TGTGCCAGCAGTGAGGGACAGGGGATGAACACTGAAGCTTTCTTT

D: TRBD2
size: NA
J: TRBJ2-3
V: TRBV3-1/TRBV3-2
CDR3: CASSQPPGLAGGSDTQYF
DNA: TGTGCCAGCAGCCAACCTCCGGGACTAGCGGGAGGCTCAGATACGCAGTATTTT

D: TRBD1
size: NA
J: TRBJ1-1
V: TRBV18
CDR3: CASSPPFQTGPEAFF
DNA: TGTGCCAGCTCACCACCGTTCCAGACAGGGCCTGAAGCTTTCTTT

D: NA
size: once
J: TRBJ1-3
V: TRBV2
CDR3: CASRRTADSGNTIYF
DNA: TGTGCCAGCAGACGGACAGCTGACTCTGGAAACACCATATATTTT

D: NA
size: NA
J: TRBJ1-5
V: TRBV27
CDR3: CASSLEEGQPQHF
DNA: TGTGCCAGCAGTTTAGAGGAGGGTCAGCCCCAGCATTTT

D: TRBD1
size: once
J: TRBJ1-6
V: TRBV10-2
CDR3: CASQRDRGGPLHF
DNA: TGCGCCAGCCAAAGGGACAGGGGGGGCCCCCTCCACTTT

D: TRBD2
size: NA
J: TRBJ2-5
V: TRBV7-8
CDR3: CASSLAVTSRKETQYF
DNA: TGTGCCAGCAGCTTAGCGGTGACTAGCCGGAAAGAGACCCAGTACTTC

D: TRBD2
size: NA
J: TRBJ2-6
V: TRBV28
CDR3: CASRKGGAYSGANVLTF
DNA: TGTGCCAGCAGGAAGGGAGGGGCCTACTCTGGGGCCAACGTCCTGACTTTC

D: TRBD1
size: NA
J: TRBJ1-5
V: TRBV6-2/TRBV6-3
CDR3: CASSYKGQARNQPQHF
DNA: TGTGCCAGCAGTTACAAGGGACAGGCGAGAAATCAGCCCCAGCATTTT

D: TRBD2
size: NA
J: TRBJ2-7
V: TRBV18
CDR3: CASSPTSGAHEQYF
DNA: TGTGCCAGCTCGCCGACTAGCGGAGCGCACGAGCAGTACTTC

D: NA
size: NA
J: TRBJ1-1
V: TRBV29-1
CDR3: CSVGFRNTEAFF
DNA: TGCAGCGTTGGATTTAGGAACACTGAAGCTTTCTTT

D: NA
size: few
J: TRBJ1-3
V: TRBV19
CDR3: CATVSRGTSGNTIYF
DNA: TGTGCCACCGTCAGTAGGGGAACCTCTGGAAACACCATATATTTT

D: TRBD1
size: once
J: TRBJ1-1
V: TRBV7-2
CDR3: CASSPWTGQLTEAFF
DNA: TGTGCCAGCAGCCCCTGGACAGGGCAATTAACTGAAGCTTTCTTT

D: NA
size: NA
J: TRBJ2-2
V: TRBV28
CDR3: CASIQGSGELFF
DNA: TGTGCCAGCATCCAGGGGTCCGGGGAGCTGTTTTTT

D: TRBD1
size: NA
J: TRBJ2-7
V: TRBV6-6
CDR3: CATRQGTSYEQYF
DNA: TGTGCCACCAGACAGGGAACCTCCTACGAGCAGTACTTC

D: TRBD2
size: NA
J: TRBJ2-1
V: TRBV2
CDR3: CGGASGSYNEQFF
DNA: TGTGGAGGGGCTAGCGGGTCATACAATGAGCAGTTCTTC

D: NA
size: NA
J: TRBJ2-3
V: TRBV6-4
CDR3: CASSTIAGASDTQYF
DNA: TGTGCCAGCAGTACGATCGCGGGGGCCTCAGATACGCAGTATTTT

D: TRBD1
size: NA
J: TRBJ1-2
V: TRBV19
CDR3: CASSMAQGARYGYTF
DNA: TGTGCCAGTAGTATGGCCCAGGGGGCGCGGTATGGCTACACCTTC

D: NA
size: once
J: TRBJ1-2
V: TRBV18
CDR3: CASRRGANYGYTF
DNA: TGTGCCAGCCGCCGTGGAGCTAACTATGGCTACACCTTC

D: NA
size: NA
J: TRBJ2-5
V: TRBV19
CDR3: CASSIRVLAGQETQYF
DNA: TGTGCCAGTAGTATAAGGGTTCTGGCAGGGCAAGAGACCCAGTACTTC

D: NA
size: NA
J: TRBJ1-1
V: TRBV7-2
CDR3: CASSLAAGKAFF
DNA: TGTGCCAGCAGCTTAGCAGCAGGGAAGGCTTTCTTT

D: TRBD2
size: NA
J: TRBJ2-1
V: TRBV11-2
CDR3: CASSYRLAATYNEQFF
DNA: TGTGCCAGCAGCTACCGACTAGCGGCCACCTACAATGAGCAGTTCTTC

D: NA
size: few
J: TRBJ1-2
V: TRBV2
CDR3: CASSEVTANYGYTF
DNA: TGTGCCAGCAGTGAGGTCACAGCTAACTATGGCTACACCTTC